The 24 T cell receptor beta chains given below trace back to one sample, sequenced in a study of blood T cell repertoires in COVID-19 (dated by TCRdb to the early 2020s). Receptors were amplified or captured by the immunoSEQ multiplex PCR assay. TCRdb took this table from immuneACCESS and kept in-frame rearrangements with V and J called. Such tables lack part of the clones; where checked against another copy, unresolved V genes explain under half of the gap, and the rest is unexplained. The sample has approximately 200,000 clones on record, 85% of them singletons. The ten biggest clones cover 15% to 20% of the sample. The specimen was PBMCs or T cells enriched from blood (not recorded which). The receptors derive from a man between 40 and 49 years old who had recovered from COVID-19.

The CDR3 loop reads CASSGTGVNEKLFF. CDR3 DNA sequence: TGTGCCAGCAGCGGAACAGGGGTGAATGAAAAACTGTTTTTT. The gene calls are TRBV9 and TRBJ1-4; 7 bases are shared with TRBD1. Germline loops: CDR1 SGDLS, CDR2 YYNGEE. This CDR3 is 14 amino acids long. V lost 3 bases and J lost 5; bases outside the gene matches: 4.

This clone was counted once. The genes are TRBV5-4 and TRBJ1-5, with 7 bases that match TRBD1. The CDR3 loop spans 14 amino acids. Trimming removed 4 bases from V and 4 bases from J; junction bases left unmatched: 5. Per the germline V gene, CDR1 is SGHNT and CDR2 is YYREEE (reference sequence). The CDR3 sequence: CASSIDRENQPQHF. The CDR3 coding sequence is TGTGCCAGCAGCATAGACAGGGAAAATCAGCCCCAGCATTTT.

This rearrangement joins TRBV9 to TRBJ2-7; 13 bases line up with TRBD2. V shed 4 bases and J 7 bases; nucleotides not matched to a gene: 17. The CDR3 covers 18 residues. In germline, CDR1 is SGDLS, CDR2 YYNGEE. The CDR3 DNA is TGTGCCAGCAGCCCTACACTAGCGGGAGGGCCTGATGCGTGGGAGCAGTACTTC. Its protein product is CASSPTLAGGPDAWEQYF.

This chain links TRBV7-2 with TRBJ2-1, with D perhaps TRBD2 (6 bases). CDR3 length: 14 amino acids. Germline V lookup: CDR1 SGHTA, CDR2 FQGNSA. The ends were cut back, 1 base at V and 4 bases at J, with 8 bases in the middle. CDR3 coding DNA: TGTGCCAGCAGCTTAGAACGGGGGTACAATGAGCAGTTCTTC. Amino acid sequence: CASSLERGYNEQFF.

The chain links TRBV12-3 or TRBV12-4 to TRBJ1-1, with D hard to call. Trimming removed 3 bases from V and 1 base from J, with 6 bases in between. CDR3 length: 13 residues. Here the CDR3 DNA reads TGTGCCAGCAGTTTTACAGCGAACACTGAAGCTTTCTTT. Translated, it gives CASSFTANTEAFF.

The chain has TRBV3-1 (or the pseudogene TRBV3-2) and TRBJ2-1; TRBD1 agrees at 7 bases. The CDR3 extends over 18 amino acids. Germline V gives CDR1 LGHDT, CDR2 YNNKEL (reference sequence). The J segment lost 0 bases and the V segment lost 4 bases, leaving 12 bases of the junction unmatched. The CDR3: CASSRTSYRDSSYNEQFF. As DNA, the CDR3 is TGTGCCAGCAGCCGAACGTCTTACCGGGACAGCTCCTACAATGAGCAGTTCTTC.

The chain joins TRBV12-3 or TRBV12-4 to TRBJ1-2; 7 nucleotides align to TRBD1. Trimming cost V 3 bases and J 3 bases; bases outside gene matches: 1. This CDR3 comprises 13 residues. CDR3 residues: CASSLTGYYGYTF. The CDR3 coding sequence is TGTGCCAGCAGTTTGACAGGGTACTATGGCTACACCTTC.

The chain couples TRBV30 to TRBJ1-1; D might be TRBD1 (6 bases). The CDR3 runs 15 residues. V was cut by 0 bases and J by 6 bases, with 17 bases left in between. Germline V gene sequence: CDR1 GTSNPN, CDR2 SVGIG (reference sequence). The DNA for the CDR3 is TGTGCCTGGAGTGTACTGAAACAGGGAAGGGCTGAAGCTTTCTTT. Its protein product is CAWSVLKQGRAEAFF.

This sequence joins TRBV13 and TRBJ1-5, with 12 positions matching TRBD1. The CDR3 has 16 residues. Germline assignment: CDR1 PRHDT and CDR2 FYEKMQ (reference sequence). V dropped 4 bases and J dropped 6; count of bases not matched to a gene: 7. The CDR3 sequence: CASSYSGTGGSQPQHF. In DNA, the CDR3 is TGTGCCAGCAGCTACTCCGGGACAGGGGGCAGTCAGCCCCAGCATTTT. The full variable domain, completed using reference TRBV13 and TRBJ1-5, is AAGVIQSPRHLIKEKRETATLKCYPIPRHDTVYWYQQGPGQDPQFLISFYEKMQSDKGSIPDRFSAQQFSDYHSELNMSSLELGDSALYFCASSYSGTGGSQPQHFGDGTRLSIL.

The V and J genes are TRBV5-4 and TRBJ2-1; TRBD2 aligns across 9 bases. V lost 0 bases and J lost 12; bases outside the gene matches: 10. This CDR3 comprises 15 residues. CDR1 is SGHNT, CDR2 YYREEE, per germline (reference sequence). As DNA, the CDR3 is TGTGCCAGCAGCTTGGGGACAGTAGCGGGAGTCGGGCAGTTCTTC. It specifies CASSLGTVAGVGQFF. The variable domain in full, with the rest retrieved from reference TRBV5-4 and TRBJ2-1, is ETGVTQSPTHLIKTRGQQVTLRCSSQSGHNTVSWYQQALGQGPQFIFQYYREEENGRGNFPPRFSGLQFPNYSSELNVNALELDDSALYLCASSLGTVAGVGQFFGPGTRLTVL.

A single count supports this clone. The chain has TRBV27 and TRBJ1-1; D is possibly TRBD1 (6 bases). V lost 10 bases, J lost 1 base, and 16 bases lay in between. Germline loops: CDR1 MNHEY, CDR2 SMNVEV (reference sequence). The CDR3 runs 14 residues. CDR3 region: CATAPGVANTEAFF. The DNA of the CDR3 is TGTGCCACCGCCCCAGGGGTAGCGAACACTGAAGCTTTCTTT.

The chain combines TRBV14 with TRBJ1-1, with D maybe TRBD1 (5 bases). V was shortened by 1 base and J by 11 bases, with 26 bases between the two germline ends. Germline loops: CDR1 SGHDN, CDR2 FVKESK. CDR3 length: 17 amino acids. The CDR3 is CASSQGGTGVNRRGAFF. DNA for the CDR3: TGTGCCAGCAGCCAAGGTGGGACGGGTGTAAATAGGAGGGGCGCTTTCTTT. Together with reference TRBV14 and TRBJ1-1, the CDR3 gives the full variable domain: EAGVTQFPSHSVIEKGQTVTLRCDPISGHDNLYWYRRVMGKEIKFLLHFVKESKQDESGMPNNRFLAERTGGTYSTLKVQPAELEDSGVYFCASSQGGTGVNRRGAFFGQGTRLTVV.

This rearrangement joins TRBV11-2 to TRBJ2-4; D may be TRBD2 (5 bases). Between the trimmed V and J ends, which lost 6 bases and 2 bases, there was a span of 20 bases. This CDR3 has 17 amino acids. Germline CDR1 and CDR2: SGHAT and FQNNGV. The CDR3 sequence is CASSSGISELTKNIQYF. The CDR3 DNA reads as TGTGCCAGCAGTTCCGGGATCTCAGAACTTACCAAAAACATTCAGTACTTC.

The chain employs TRBV3-1 (or the pseudogene TRBV3-2) and TRBJ1-5; D is unresolved. The length of the CDR3 is 15 residues. CDR1 is LGHDT, CDR2 YNNKEL, per germline (reference sequence). V was cut by 4 bases and J by 0 bases, with 10 bases left in between. CDR3 amino acids: CASSLEPNSNQPQHF. CDR3 DNA: TGTGCCAGCAGCCTGGAGCCTAATAGCAATCAGCCCCAGCATTTT.

The chain links TRBV11-3 to TRBJ2-7; 10 bases map to TRBD2. V lost 5 bases to trimming and J lost 2 bases; unmatched junction nucleotides: 9. The CDR3 spans 16 residues. Germline CDR1 is SGHNT and CDR2 is YENEEA. The CDR3 DNA sequence: TGTGCCAGCAGCACCGGCCCCCTAGCGGGAGCCTACGAGCAGTACTTC. Amino acids: CASSTGPLAGAYEQYF.

This clone showed up just once. The J gene is TRBJ2-3, the V gene TRBV18; D not resolved. Trimming removed 0 bases at V and 1 base at J, with 8 bases between. The CDR3 consists of 15 residues. Germline loops: CDR1 KGHSH, CDR2 LQKENI. The CDR3 DNA reads as TGTGCCAGCTCACCACCAGACAAGGGCACAGATACGCAGTATTTT. Protein sequence: CASSPPDKGTDTQYF.

This clone was detected only once. CDR3 DNA: TGTGCCAGCAGCTTAGATCCGAGTTTTAACACCGGGGAGCTGTTTTTT. This gives the protein CASSLDPSFNTGELFF. The chain combines TRBV7-8 with TRBJ2-2; D gene ambiguous. Germline CDR1 SGHVS, CDR2 FQNEAQ. Deletions cut 1 base from V and 2 bases from J, with 11 bases between. The CDR3 loop spans 16 amino acids.

The chain couples TRBV6-1 to TRBJ1-1, with D possibly being TRBD1 (5 bases). V was shortened by 3 bases and J by 2 bases, with 7 bases between the two germline ends. The CDR3 length is 13 residues. Germline CDR1 reads MNHNS; CDR2 reads SASEGT. This CDR3 is CASSDQGNTEAFF. In DNA form, the CDR3 reads TGTGCCAGCAGTGACCAGGGTAACACTGAAGCTTTCTTT.

The V call is TRBV6-5, the J call TRBJ2-7, with TRBD2 identical over 9 bases. CDR3 size: 14 residues. The J segment lost 3 bases and the V segment lost 10 bases, leaving 10 bases of the junction unmatched. Germline V gene sequence: CDR1 MNHEY, CDR2 SVGAGI. CDR3 in DNA: TGTGCCACACGACATAAGCGGGAGGTCTACGAGCAGTACTTC. Protein product: CATRHKREVYEQYF.

The J gene is TRBJ1-2, the V gene TRBV6-5, with D perhaps TRBD1 (6 bases). There are 15 residues in the CDR3. Germline V gene lookup returns CDR1 MNHEY and CDR2 SVGAGI. V lost 6 bases, J lost 5 bases, and 19 bases lay in between. CDR3 sequence: CASRLKTDSVYGYTF. The CDR3 region has the DNA TGTGCCAGCAGATTAAAGACGGACAGTGTATATGGCTACACCTTC.

The genes are TRBV28 and TRBJ2-7; 8 bases match TRBD1. The CDR3 has 17 amino acids. Trimming removed 4 bases from V and 1 base from J; junction bases left unmatched: 12. CDR1 MDHEN and CDR2 SYDVKM come from the germline V gene. CDR3 region: CASSSWFLGDRSYEQYF. The CDR3 DNA reads TGTGCCAGCAGTTCCTGGTTTTTGGGGGACAGGTCCTACGAGCAGTACTTC.

In DNA, the CDR3 is TGTGCCACCCGGGCTCTAGCGGGAGTTCAGCAGTTCTTC. Translating gives CATRALAGVQQFF. J is TRBJ2-1 and V is TRBV28, with TRBD2 matching over 10 bases. The V gene's germline CDR1 is MDHEN and CDR2 SYDVKM. With 10 bases clipped from V and 11 bases from J, the junction kept 11 bases outside the gene matches. This CDR3 comprises 13 residues.

V is TRBV23-1 and J is TRBJ2-1; 12 bases map to TRBD2. TRBV23-1 is identified as an open reading frame with a role that is uncertain. The CDR3 loop spans 15 amino acids. The CDR3 sequence: CGGVSGLAGINEQFF. The CDR3 region has the DNA TGCGGAGGTGTTTCCGGACTAGCGGGAATCAATGAGCAGTTCTTC.

This clone was detected many times. The chain joins TRBV12-3 or TRBV12-4 to TRBJ2-1, with D maybe TRBD2 (7 bases). The CDR3 runs 13 residues. Trimming pared 6 bases from V and 14 bases from J, leaving 20 bases between. The CDR3: CASSPGKAGAEFF. The CDR3, as DNA: TGTGCCAGCAGCCCCGGGAAGGCGGGGGCCGAGTTCTTC.